What follows are 25 T cell receptor beta chains derived from one specimen sequenced in a study of T cell repertoires in cytomegalovirus infection. MiXCR, applied by TCRdb to the reads, yields one record per CDR3 protein. The sample includes under 850,000 distinct CDR3 sequences, roughly 36% seen only once; the top ten take 2.5% to 3.5%. Sequencing used PBMCs. The receptors were gathered from a human donor in good health (CMV status not recorded). Some clones in this sample may be carry-over from other donors' samples.

Ten or more counts support this clonotype. The chain couples TRBV7-9 to TRBJ1-1; D is perhaps TRBD1 (6 bases). CDR1 and CDR2 (germline): SEHNR, FQNEAQ (reference sequence). Trimming removed 4 bases from V and 1 base from J, with 13 bases in between. The CDR3 runs to 15 residues. CDR3 DNA: TGTGCCAGCAGCTCACAGGGTACTAAGAACACTGAAGCTTTCTTT. Translated: CASSSQGTKNTEAFF.

The CDR3 DNA follows: TGTGCCAGCAGTGAAGTGAACACTGAAGCTTTCTTT. Encoded protein: CASSEVNTEAFF. V gene TRBV6-1 combines with J gene TRBJ1-1; D not certain. The CDR3 consists of 12 residues. The ends were cut back, 1 base at V and 0 bases at J, with 0 bases in the middle. Per germline, CDR1 MNHNS and CDR2 SASEGT.

For this clonotype: The junction departs from germline at one end; a sequencing error may be responsible. The V gene is TRBV5-1, the J gene TRBJ2-6; tentatively, D is TRBD1 or TRBD2 (7 bases each). CDR1 SGHRS and CDR2 YFSETQ come from the germline V gene. The CDR3 loop spans 16 amino acids. For the CDR3, the DNA is TGCGCCAGCAGCTTGGGAACAGGGGAGGGGGCCAACGTCCTGGCTTTC. Translating gives CASSLGTGEGANVLAF.

The chain joins TRBV12-3 or TRBV12-4 to TRBJ1-5; a possible D gene is TRBD1 (5 bases). With 6 bases removed from V and 7 bases from J, the gap between germline ends came to 13 bases. The CDR3 spans 13 residues. The CDR3 DNA follows: TGTGCCAGCAGCCCCGGGGGTGAGCAGCCCCAGCATTTT. It encodes CASSPGGEQPQHF.

The table lists this clonotype with a few counts. The genes are TRBV5-6 and TRBJ2-5; D remains ambiguous. Per germline, CDR1 SGHDT and CDR2 YYEEEE. V dropped 0 bases and J dropped 2 bases, with 17 bases sitting between them. This CDR3 spans 17 amino acids. In nucleotides, the CDR3 is TGTGCCAGCAGCTTGGCCCTGGTCGGCACCGGTCAAGAGACCCAGTACTTC. Translating it yields CASSLALVGTGQETQYF.

The V and J genes are TRBV28 and TRBJ1-5; D is perhaps TRBD1 (6 bases). The germline V gene has CDR1 MDHEN and CDR2 SYDVKM. The V end lost 1 base, the J end lost 5 bases, and 18 bases lay between the germline ends. The CDR3 runs to 17 residues. CDR3 in amino acids: CASSLLYGGRRHQPQHF. The CDR3 bases are TGTGCCAGCAGTTTATTGTATGGGGGGCGAAGACATCAGCCCCAGCATTTT.

This clonotype has at least ten counts. In nucleotides, the CDR3 is TGTGCCAGCAGCTTTCGTTTGGGACTAGCGGGAGAAGAATCCTACAATGAGCAGTTCTTC. This gives the protein CASSFRLGLAGEESYNEQFF. The chain links TRBV7-8 to TRBJ2-1; TRBD2 matches at 14 bases. The length of the CDR3 is 20 residues. From germline, CDR1 is SGHVS and CDR2 FQNEAQ. With V trimmed by 3 bases and J by 1 base, 11 bases remained unmatched.

This clonotype was counted between two and nine times. The chain couples TRBV20-1 to TRBJ2-5; D is ambiguous. V was shortened by 5 bases and J by 1 base, with 11 bases between the two germline ends. CDR1 is DFQATT and CDR2 is SNEGSKA in the germline V gene (reference sequence). CDR3 length: 13 residues. The CDR3 bases are TGCAGTGCTCGGTTAGGCCTCCAAGAGACCCAGTACTTC. As protein: CSARLGLQETQYF.

This clonotype has just a few counts. The chain is built from TRBV12-3 or TRBV12-4 and TRBJ1-2; TRBD1 matches at 10 bases. Trimming took 3 bases from V and 7 from J; bases not matched to a gene: 2. The CDR3 runs to 13 residues. CDR3 nucleotide sequence: TGTGCCAGCAGTTTTGGGACAGGGGTTGGCTACACCTTC. The encoded protein is CASSFGTGVGYTF.

The rearrangement joins TRBV20-1 to TRBJ1-1; D not certain. Germline CDR1 and CDR2: DFQATT and SNEGSKA (reference sequence). The CDR3 extends over 15 amino acids. V lost 6 bases, J lost 4 bases, and 21 bases lay in between. The CDR3 DNA reads as TGCAGTGCCAATGGGGTTTTGCGTCGGGGCACTGAAGCTTTCTTT. It yields the protein CSANGVLRRGTEAFF.

This clonotype came up a few times. V usage is TRBV7-9 and J usage is TRBJ2-3, with 8 bases that match TRBD1. Trimming removed 5 bases from V and 2 bases from J; junction bases left unmatched: 6. From germline, CDR1 is SEHNR and CDR2 FQNEAQ (reference sequence). CDR3 size: 15 residues. The CDR3 is CASSPWTGNTDTQYF. The CDR3 DNA sequence: TGTGCCAGCAGCCCCTGGACAGGGAACACAGATACGCAGTATTTT.

This chain uses TRBV29-1 with TRBJ1-1; the D gene is possibly TRBD1 (5 bases). CDR1 and CDR2 (germline): SQVTM, ANQGSEA. V was cut by 5 bases and J by 4 bases, with 23 bases left in between. There are 16 residues in the CDR3. CDR3 sequence: CSVYARGRWDGTEAFF. In DNA form, the CDR3 reads TGCAGCGTTTATGCCCGGGGCCGCTGGGATGGCACTGAAGCTTTCTTT. Based on the CDR3 plus reference TRBV29-1 and TRBJ1-1, the full variable domain is SAVISQKPSRDICQRGTSLTIQCQVDSQVTMMFWYRQQPGQSLTLIATANQGSEATYESGFVIDKFPISRPNLTFSTLTVSNMSPEDSSIYLCSVYARGRWDGTEAFFGQGTRLTVV.

This chain joins TRBV3-1 and TRBJ2-5, with TRBD2 identical over 10 bases. The CDR3 runs 17 residues. Germline values: CDR1 LGHDT, CDR2 YNNKEL (reference sequence). V dropped 1 base and J dropped 5; count of bases not matched to a gene: 10. Here the CDR3 DNA reads TGTGCCAGCAGCCAAGGAGACAGCGGGAGGGCCGCCGAGACCCAGTACTTC. Translation gives CASSQGDSGRAAETQYF.

Details on this clonotype: The CDR3 end shows no conserved phenylalanine or tryptophan, and so a read error is likely. The chain couples TRBV5-1 to TRBJ2-7; no clear D. The CDR3 totals 13 residues. Germline V gives CDR1 SGHRS, CDR2 YFSETQ. Deletions cut 0 bases from V and 3 bases from J, with 7 bases between. DNA of the CDR3: TGCGCCAGCAGCTTGGAGGCCCTCTACGAGCAGTACTTA. It yields the protein CASSLEALYEQYL.

The sample holds many counts of this clonotype. The CDR3 sequence is CSASWDRGQRTEAFF. CDR3 bases: TGCAGTGCTAGTTGGGATAGGGGGCAGCGCACTGAAGCTTTCTTT. The chain links TRBV20-1 to TRBJ1-1; 7 positions match TRBD1. Germline CDR1 reads DFQATT; CDR2 reads SNEGSKA (reference sequence). The V and J ends lost 3 bases and 4 bases, in that order; junction bases with no gene match: 11. CDR3 length: 15 residues.

This clonotype was detected a few times. The genes are TRBV7-9 and TRBJ2-3; 14 bases match TRBD2. V shed 5 bases, J shed 2 bases, and the junction held 3 bases outside the gene matches. Germline CDR1 reads SEHNR; CDR2 reads FQNEAQ (reference sequence). The CDR3 runs 16 residues. Here the CDR3 reads CASSAGLAGVTDTQYF. As DNA, the CDR3 is TGTGCCAGCAGCGCGGGACTAGCGGGAGTCACAGATACGCAGTATTTT.

The chain recombines TRBV7-9 with TRBJ1-1; tentatively, D is TRBD1 (6 bases). The CDR3 runs to 16 residues. CDR1 is SEHNR and CDR2 is FQNEAQ in the germline V gene (reference sequence). V lost 2 bases, J lost 1 base, and 14 bases lay in between. For the CDR3, the DNA is TGTGCCAGCAGCTTACCTAAGACAGGAACGAACACTGAAGCTTTCTTT. It yields the protein CASSLPKTGTNTEAFF.

Regarding this clonotype: A much bigger clone sits one base away, suggesting this may be a read error. The CDR3 DNA reads TGTGCCAGAAGCTTAGGGGAGAGTTATGGCTACACCTTC. Translating gives CARSLGESYGYTF. The V and J genes are TRBV7-2 and TRBJ1-2; maybe TRBD1 (5 bases). CDR1 and CDR2 (germline): SGHTA, FQGNSA. CDR3 size: 13 residues.

Turning to this clonotype: A much larger clone is a single base away; this may be a read error. J is TRBJ2-2 and V is TRBV7-2, with D tentatively TRBD2 (5 bases). This CDR3 spans 15 amino acids. Trimming took off 6 bases at V and 0 bases at J, with 11 bases between the two ends. Germline CDR1 SGHTA, CDR2 FQGNSA. Here the CDR3 reads CASRLIATNTGELFF. The CDR3 bases are TGTGCCAGCAGACTAATAGCGACGAACACCGGGGAGCTGTTTTTT.

In its sample, this clonotype was seen a few times. CDR3 nucleotides: TGTGCCAGCAGTTTAAAGGCTAGCGGCGGCAGCTCCTACAATGAGCAGTTCTTC. Translated: CASSLKASGGSSYNEQFF. This chain uses TRBV27 with TRBJ2-1, with 7 bases matching TRBD2. J was trimmed by 0 bases and V by 2 bases; bases with no gene match: 10. This CDR3 contains 18 residues. Germline V CDR1 and CDR2: MNHEY, SMNVEV (reference sequence).

In its sample, this clonotype was seen a few times. The rearrangement joins TRBV28 to TRBJ2-1, with D possibly being TRBD1 or TRBD2 (5 bases each). The ends were cut back, 5 bases at V and 11 bases at J, with 22 bases in the middle. Germline assignment: CDR1 MDHEN and CDR2 SYDVKM. The CDR3 extends over 15 amino acids. The CDR3 here is CASSPLRDPSFQQFF. The CDR3 coding sequence is TGTGCCAGCAGTCCACTCCGGGACCCTTCCTTCCAGCAGTTCTTC.

The chain couples TRBV2 to TRBJ2-1; weak D call: TRBD2 (6 bases). Germline CDR1 and CDR2: SNHLY and FYNNEI. This CDR3 has 14 amino acids. V gave up 10 bases and J gave up 1 base, with 14 bases separating them. The CDR3 loop is CATYRDFSYNEQFF. For the CDR3, the DNA is TGTGCCACTTACCGGGACTTTTCCTACAATGAGCAGTTCTTC. The full variable domain, in which reference TRBV2 and TRBJ2-1 provide the parts outside the CDR3, is EPEVTQTPSHQVTQMGQEVILRCVPISNHLYFYWYRQILGQKVEFLVSFYNNEISEKSEIFDDQFSVERPDGSNFTLKIRSTKLEDSAMYFCATYRDFSYNEQFFGPGTRLTVL.

With respect to this clonotype: Its ends do not fully match the called genes, so a read error is possible. The chain uses TRBV6-1 and TRBJ2-5, with 11 bases matching TRBD2. The germline V gene has CDR1 MNHNS and CDR2 SASEGT. This CDR3 has 15 residues. This CDR3 reads CDSRELAGVWETQYF. The DNA of the CDR3 is TGTGACAGCAGGGAACTAGCGGGAGTTTGGGAGACCCAGTACTTC.

The rearrangement joins TRBV4-1 to TRBJ1-1, with a weak D call TRBD1 (6 bases). The CDR3 runs 16 residues. V gave up 2 bases and J gave up 5 bases, with 18 bases separating them. Germline V gene data show CDR1 as MGHRA and CDR2 as YSYEKL. As DNA, the CDR3 is TGCGCCAGCAGCCAACCCCAACAGGGAAGGGAAACTGAAGCTTTCTTT. This sequence encodes CASSQPQQGRETEAFF.

This clonotype appeared a few times. This chain connects TRBV27 to TRBJ1-4; 7 bases agree with TRBD1. Germline CDR1 MNHEY, CDR2 SMNVEV (reference sequence). With 5 bases clipped from V and 5 bases from J, the junction kept 8 bases outside the gene matches. The CDR3 has 15 residues. CDR3 sequence reads: CASSVYRGLNEKLFF. CDR3 bases: TGTGCCAGCAGTGTATACAGGGGCCTGAATGAAAAACTGTTTTTT.